The 3 T cell receptor beta chains reported below all come from one sample, sequenced in a study of cytomegalovirus exposure and HLA in healthy donors. The protocol was immunoSEQ multiplex PCR, while the TCRdb copy is restricted to in-frame clones and leaves out a portion. The sample lists roughly 200,000 clones, roughly 86% seen once, with 7.2% in the top ten. Material: PBMCs. The origin of the receptors is a young man in good health and CMV-seropositive.

This chain connects TRBV2 to TRBJ2-7; 7 positions agree with TRBD1. The germline V gene encodes CDR1 SNHLY and CDR2 FYNNEI. The junction had 5 bases not matched to a gene; V was cut back by 10 bases and J by 2 bases. CDR3 length: 12 amino acids. The CDR3, as DNA: TGTGCCATCCTGGGGACAGCCTACGAGCAGTACTTC. This translates into CAILGTAYEQYF. The full variable domain, completed using reference TRBV2 and TRBJ2-7, is EPEVTQTPSHQVTQMGQEVILRCVPISNHLYFYWYRQILGQKVEFLVSFYNNEISEKSEIFDDQFSVERPDGSNFTLKIRSTKLEDSAMYFCAILGTAYEQYFGPGTRLTVT.

This clone has only a few counts. J is TRBJ2-7 and V is TRBV2, with a possible D match to TRBD2 (6 bases). Germline-derived CDR1 and CDR2 are SNHLY and FYNNEI. The ends were cut back, 6 bases at V and 1 base at J, with 13 bases in the middle. The CDR3 contains 14 residues. CDR3 residues: CASRVTGTSYEQYF. The DNA for the CDR3 is TGTGCCAGCAGGGTAACCGGGACTTCCTACGAGCAGTACTTC.

As concerns this clone: Within the sample, other DNA sequences also encode this same CDR3. This chain joins TRBV27 and TRBJ2-7; no clear D. V lost 4 bases, J lost 5 bases, and 15 bases lay in between. This CDR3 spans 14 amino acids. CDR1 and CDR2 (germline): MNHEY, SMNVEV (reference sequence). CDR3 sequence: CASSSPYGRNEQYF. Here the CDR3 DNA reads TGTGCCAGCAGTTCGCCTTACGGCAGAAACGAGCAGTACTTC.